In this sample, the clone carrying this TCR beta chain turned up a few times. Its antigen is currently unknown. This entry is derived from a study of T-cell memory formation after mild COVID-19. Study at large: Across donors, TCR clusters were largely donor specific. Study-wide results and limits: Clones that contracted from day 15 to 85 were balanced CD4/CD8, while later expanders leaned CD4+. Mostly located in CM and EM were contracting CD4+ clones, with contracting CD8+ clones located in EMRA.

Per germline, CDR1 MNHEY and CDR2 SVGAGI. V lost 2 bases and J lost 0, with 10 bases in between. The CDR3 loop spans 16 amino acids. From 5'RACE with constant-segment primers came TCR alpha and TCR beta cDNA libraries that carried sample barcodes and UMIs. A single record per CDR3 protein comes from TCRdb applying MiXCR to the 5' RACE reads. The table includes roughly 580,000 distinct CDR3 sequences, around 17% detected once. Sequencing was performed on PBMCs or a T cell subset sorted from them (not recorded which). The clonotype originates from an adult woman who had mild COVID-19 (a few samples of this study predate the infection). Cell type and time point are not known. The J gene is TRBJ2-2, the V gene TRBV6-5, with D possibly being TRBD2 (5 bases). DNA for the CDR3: TGTGCCAGCAGTTACAATCTAGCAGCGAACACCGGGGAGCTGTTTTTT. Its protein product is CASSYNLAANTGELFF.